Listed below are T cell receptor beta chains from one sample, sequenced in a study of blood T cells in healthy people across ages. Using its own MiXCR run on the 5' RACE reads, TCRdb lists one record per CDR3 protein. The table lists 550,000 to 800,000 distinct CDR3 sequences, 20% to 25% of them singletons. Sequencing was carried out using blood. The receptor set was obtained from a man in his 70s in good health. The CDR3 runs from the conserved cysteine through the conserved F or W. A D gene is named only where the DNA matches it firmly. Some rows have no size entry. The others give once, few or many, or a class for an expanded clone.

>NA|11|TRBJ2-5|TRBV12-3/TRBV12-4|NA
TGTGCCAGCAACCGTTGGGAGACCCAGTACTTC
CASNRWETQYF
>NA|10|TRBJ2-5|TRBV20-1|few
TGCAGTGCTAGAGGACTCTTTGATTACTTC
CSARGLFDYF
>NA|12|TRBJ1-2|TRBV6-6|few
TGTGCAGAAGGGGCCGAACGGTATGGCTACACCTTC
CAEGAERYGYTF
>NA|12|TRBJ2-1|TRBV5-1|few
TGCGCCAGCAGCGCAAACAACAATGAGCAGTTCTTC
CASSANNNEQFF
>NA|14|TRBJ1-6|TRBV18|few
TGTGCCAGCTCACCAGCAGGGGTGGATTCACCCCTCCACTTT
CASSPAGVDSPLHF
>NA|13|TRBJ1-1|TRBV30|few
TGTGCCTGGAGCCACCCGACCCGCACGGCAGCTTTCTTT
CAWSHPTRTAAFF
>TRBD2|15|TRBJ2-1|TRBV13|many
TGTGCCAGCAGCCGAACTAGCGGGGCTTACAATGAGCAGTTCTTC
CASSRTSGAYNEQFF
>TRBD1|14|TRBJ2-4|TRBV12-5|NA
TGTGCTAGTGCCCCCGGACAGGGTCGGGACATTCAGTACTTC
CASAPGQGRDIQYF
>TRBD1|15|TRBJ2-1|TRBV28|NA
TGTGCCAGCAGCATTACGGGACAGGGCTACAATGAGCAGTTCTTC
CASSITGQGYNEQFF
>TRBD2|19|TRBJ2-1|TRBV5-1|NA
TGCGCCAGCAGCTTGGAGGTCCTAGCGGGAGGTTTCGATTACAATGAGCAGTTCTTC
CASSLEVLAGGFDYNEQFF
>NA|14|TRBJ2-7|TRBV5-1|NA
TGCGCCAGCAGCTCCCAAGGGCCCACCTACGAGCAGTACTTC
CASSSQGPTYEQYF